This TCR beta chain was recovered during a study of blood T cells in healthy people across ages. The length of the CDR3 is 13 residues. V lost 2 bases, J lost 7 bases, and 11 bases lay in between. Germline V gene data show CDR1 as MDHEN and CDR2 as SYDVKM. This clonotype was seen a few times. Then a second PCR, running roughly 7 to 11 cycles, was carried out with a sample-barcoded 5' primer and a J-beta primer mix. The authors tagged each cDNA molecule using a template-switch adaptor with 12 random nucleotides. TCRdb analysed the 5' RACE reads with MiXCR anew, one entry per CDR3 protein. This sample yields 780,000 or so distinct CDR3 sequences, of which about 56% are seen a single time; about a quarter belongs to the top ten. No fewer than 5.5 micrograms of total RNA were isolated from every sample.

The origin of this receptor is a man aged 35 to 55 in good health. The J gene is TRBJ2-5, the V gene TRBV28; D gene unclear. Sequences were obtained from blood. The CDR3 reads CASSLPTIGTQYF. In DNA form, the CDR3 reads TGTGCCAGCAGTTTACCTACAATCGGGACCCAGTACTTC. Full variable domain (missing parts from reference TRBV28 and TRBJ2-5): DVKVTQSSRYLVKRTGEKVFLECVQDMDHENMFWYRQDPGLGLRLIYFSYDVKMKEKGDIPEGYSVSREKKERFSLILESASTNQTSMYLCASSLPTIGTQYFGPGTRLLVL.